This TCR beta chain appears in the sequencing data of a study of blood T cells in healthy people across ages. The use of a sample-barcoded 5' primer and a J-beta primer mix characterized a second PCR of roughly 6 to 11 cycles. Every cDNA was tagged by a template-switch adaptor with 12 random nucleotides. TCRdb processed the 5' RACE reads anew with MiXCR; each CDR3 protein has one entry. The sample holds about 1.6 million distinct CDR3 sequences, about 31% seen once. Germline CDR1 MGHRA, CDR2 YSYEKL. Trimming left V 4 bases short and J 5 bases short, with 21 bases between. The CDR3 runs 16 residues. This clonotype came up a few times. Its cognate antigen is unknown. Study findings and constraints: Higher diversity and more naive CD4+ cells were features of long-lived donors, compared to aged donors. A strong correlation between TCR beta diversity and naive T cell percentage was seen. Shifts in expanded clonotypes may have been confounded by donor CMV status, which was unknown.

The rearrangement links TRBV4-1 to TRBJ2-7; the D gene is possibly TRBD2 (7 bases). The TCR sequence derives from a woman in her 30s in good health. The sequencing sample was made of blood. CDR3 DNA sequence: TGCGCCAGCAGCCCTAGAGGGGGGGCAGGGCCCAACGAGCAGTACTTC. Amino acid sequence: CASSPRGGAGPNEQYF.